This T cell receptor (beta chain) is from a study of shared clonotypes between healthy human individuals. Only CD45RO-negative cells positively selected for CCR7 counted as naive CD8 cells, so terminally differentiated effector memory CD45RA+ cells were excluded. The CDR3 contains 12 residues. Germline CDR1 and CDR2: LNHDA and SQIVND (reference sequence). TCRdb keeps only in-frame clones here, not all; method: immunoSEQ multiplex PCR. There are some 580,000 clones in the sample; about 98% occur only once, and 0.3% to 0.35% lies in the top ten. Remarks on this clone: An end of the junction differs from the germline gene, which may be a read error.

The J gene is TRBJ1-5, the V gene TRBV19, with D unclear. The sequence came from a man aged 25-45 years in good health. The sequencing sample was made of naive CD8+ T cells sorted from blood. CDR3 protein: CASRIGNQPQHF. CDR3 in DNA: TGTGCCAGTAGGATAGGCAATCAGCCCCAGCATTTT.